This T cell receptor beta chain was identified in a study of immune evolution from preneoplasia to lung adenocarcinoma. Profiled with immunoSEQ multiplex PCR; TCRdb holds only in-frame clones, not every one. Altogether approximately 12,000 clones are present, roughly 89% being singletons, with the ten largest covering less than 4.5%. Remarks on this clone: What it binds is unknown.

Each case's diagnosis was confirmed by two pathologists on H&E. Study results and caveats: Compared with EGFR-mutant or double wild-type lesions, KRAS-mutant nodules were more clonal. Clonality was highest in normal lung, lower in later-stage lesions apparently.

The germline V gene encodes CDR1 SEHNR and CDR2 FQNEAQ (reference sequence). This CDR3 spans 14 amino acids. Trimming stripped 5 bases from V and 0 bases from J, with 10 bases between. This sequence was found in a person aged 70 to 85 with invasive lung adenocarcinoma. The chain recombines TRBV7-9 with TRBJ1-1; D is unclear. Input material: FFPE invasive lung adenocarcinoma tissue. In DNA form, the CDR3 reads TGTGCCAGCAGCCTAAACAATTTGAACACTGAAGCTTTCTTT. It codes for CASSLNNLNTEAFF.